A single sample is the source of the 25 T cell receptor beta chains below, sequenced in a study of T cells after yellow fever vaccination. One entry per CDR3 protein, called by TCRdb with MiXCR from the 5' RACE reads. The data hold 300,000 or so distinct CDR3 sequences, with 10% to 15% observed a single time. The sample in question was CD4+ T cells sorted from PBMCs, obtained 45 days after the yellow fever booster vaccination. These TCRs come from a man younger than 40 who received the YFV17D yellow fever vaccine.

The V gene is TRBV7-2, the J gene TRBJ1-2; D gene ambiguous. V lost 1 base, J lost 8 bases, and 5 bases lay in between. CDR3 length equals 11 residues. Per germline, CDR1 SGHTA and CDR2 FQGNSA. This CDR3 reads CASSLGWGYTF. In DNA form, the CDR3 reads TGTGCCAGCAGCTTAGGATGGGGCTACACCTTC. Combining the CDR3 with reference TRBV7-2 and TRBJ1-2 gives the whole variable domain GAGVSQSPSNKVTEKGKDVELRCDPISGHTALYWYRQSLGQGLEFLIYFQGNSAPDKSGLPSDRFSAERTGGSVSTLTIQRTQQEDSAVYLCASSLGWGYTFGSGTRLTVV.

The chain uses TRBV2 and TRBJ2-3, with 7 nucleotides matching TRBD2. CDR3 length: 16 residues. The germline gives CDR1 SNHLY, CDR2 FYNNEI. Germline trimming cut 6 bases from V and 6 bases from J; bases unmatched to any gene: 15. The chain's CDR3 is CASSPQGAGKADTQYF. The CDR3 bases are TGTGCCAGCAGCCCGCAGGGAGCGGGAAAAGCGGATACGCAGTATTTT. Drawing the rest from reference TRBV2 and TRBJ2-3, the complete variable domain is EPEVTQTPSHQVTQMGQEVILRCVPISNHLYFYWYRQILGQKVEFLVSFYNNEISEKSEIFDDQFSVERPDGSNFTLKIRSTKLEDSAMYFCASSPQGAGKADTQYFGPGTRLTVL.

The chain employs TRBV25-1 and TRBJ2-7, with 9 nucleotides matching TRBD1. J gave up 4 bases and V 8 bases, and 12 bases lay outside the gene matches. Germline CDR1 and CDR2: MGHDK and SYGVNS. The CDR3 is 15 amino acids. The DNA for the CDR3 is TGTGCCAGCGGCCTCCCGGGACAGGGAGTATACGAGCAGTACTTC. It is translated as CASGLPGQGVYEQYF.

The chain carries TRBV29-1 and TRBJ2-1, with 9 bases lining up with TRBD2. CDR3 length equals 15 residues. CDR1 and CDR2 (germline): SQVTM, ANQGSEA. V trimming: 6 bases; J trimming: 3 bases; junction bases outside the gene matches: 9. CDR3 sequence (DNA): TGCAGCGTGAAGCTTGAGACTAGCGGCTACAATGAGCAGTTCTTC. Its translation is CSVKLETSGYNEQFF.

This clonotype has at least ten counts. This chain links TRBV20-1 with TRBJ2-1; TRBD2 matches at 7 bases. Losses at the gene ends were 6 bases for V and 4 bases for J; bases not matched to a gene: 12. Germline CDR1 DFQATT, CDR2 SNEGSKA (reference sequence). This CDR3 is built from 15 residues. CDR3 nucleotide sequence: TGCAGTGCGTACGGGAGTCCGGGACTATACAATGAGCAGTTCTTC. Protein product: CSAYGSPGLYNEQFF.

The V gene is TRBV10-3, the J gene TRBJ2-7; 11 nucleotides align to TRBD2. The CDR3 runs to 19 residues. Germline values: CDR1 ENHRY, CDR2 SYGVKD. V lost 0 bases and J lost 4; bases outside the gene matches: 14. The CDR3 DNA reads TGTGCCATCAGTGAGTCTACCGGGACTAGCGGAGCCCTCCTATACGAGCAGTACTTC. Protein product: CAISESTGTSGALLYEQYF.

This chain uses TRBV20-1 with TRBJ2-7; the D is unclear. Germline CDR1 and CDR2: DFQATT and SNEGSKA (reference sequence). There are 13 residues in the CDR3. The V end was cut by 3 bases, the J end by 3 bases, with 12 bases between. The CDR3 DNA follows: TGCAGTGCTAGTCGTCCAAACTTCTACGAGCAGTACTTC. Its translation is CSASRPNFYEQYF.

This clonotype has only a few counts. The CDR3 loop is CSATPTLTTRYNEQFF. For the CDR3, the DNA is TGCAGTGCCACACCAACCTTAACGACTCGTTACAATGAGCAGTTCTTC. This chain connects TRBV20-1 to TRBJ2-1; D remains unclear. The germline CDR1 and CDR2 sequences are DFQATT and SNEGSKA (reference sequence). Trimming cost V 6 bases and J 4 bases, with 22 bases left between them. This CDR3 region has 16 residues.

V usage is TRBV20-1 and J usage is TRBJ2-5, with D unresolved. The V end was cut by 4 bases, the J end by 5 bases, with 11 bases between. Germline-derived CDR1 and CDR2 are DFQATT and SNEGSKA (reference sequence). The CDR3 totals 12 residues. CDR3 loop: CSAIDGVETQYF. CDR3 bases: TGCAGTGCTATCGATGGGGTGGAGACCCAGTACTTC.

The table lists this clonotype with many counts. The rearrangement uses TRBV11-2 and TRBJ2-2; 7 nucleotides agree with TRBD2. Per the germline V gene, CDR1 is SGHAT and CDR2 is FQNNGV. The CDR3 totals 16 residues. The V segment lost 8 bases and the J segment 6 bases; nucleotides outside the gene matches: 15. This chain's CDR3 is CASVSSGGSWAGELFF. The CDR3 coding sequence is TGTGCCAGCGTTTCATCGGGCGGGAGTTGGGCCGGGGAGCTGTTTTTT.

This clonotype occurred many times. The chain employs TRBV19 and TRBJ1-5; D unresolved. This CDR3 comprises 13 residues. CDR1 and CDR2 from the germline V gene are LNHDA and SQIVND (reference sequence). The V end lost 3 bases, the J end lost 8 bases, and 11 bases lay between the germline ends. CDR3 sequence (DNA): TGTGCCAGTAGTATTATCGCCGGGGAGCCCCAGCATTTT. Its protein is CASSIIAGEPQHF.

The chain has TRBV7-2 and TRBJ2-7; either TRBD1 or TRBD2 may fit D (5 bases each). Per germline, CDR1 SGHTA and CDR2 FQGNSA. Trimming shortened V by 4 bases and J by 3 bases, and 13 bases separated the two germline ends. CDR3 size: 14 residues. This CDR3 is CASSSHQRGYEQYF. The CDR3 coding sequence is TGTGCCAGCAGCTCCCACCAGAGGGGCTACGAGCAGTACTTC.

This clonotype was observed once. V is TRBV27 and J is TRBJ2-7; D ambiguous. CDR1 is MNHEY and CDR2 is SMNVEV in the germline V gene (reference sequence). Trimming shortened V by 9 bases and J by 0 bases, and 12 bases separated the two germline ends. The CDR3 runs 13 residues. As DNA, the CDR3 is TGTGCCAGGATTAGAGCGCGCTCCTACGAGCAGTACTTC. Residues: CARIRARSYEQYF.

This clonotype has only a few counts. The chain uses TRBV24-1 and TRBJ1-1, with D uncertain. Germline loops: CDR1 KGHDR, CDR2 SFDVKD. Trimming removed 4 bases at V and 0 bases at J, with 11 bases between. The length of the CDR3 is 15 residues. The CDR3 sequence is CATSEERPLNTEAFF. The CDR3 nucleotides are TGTGCCACCAGTGAGGAACGGCCTTTGAACACTGAAGCTTTCTTT.

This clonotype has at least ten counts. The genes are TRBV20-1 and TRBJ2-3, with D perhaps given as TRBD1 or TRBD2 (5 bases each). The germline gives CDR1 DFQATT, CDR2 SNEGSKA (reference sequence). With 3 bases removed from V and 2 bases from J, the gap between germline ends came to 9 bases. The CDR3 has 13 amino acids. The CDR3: CSASRGDTDTQYF. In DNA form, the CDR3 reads TGCAGTGCTAGTAGAGGGGACACAGATACGCAGTATTTT.

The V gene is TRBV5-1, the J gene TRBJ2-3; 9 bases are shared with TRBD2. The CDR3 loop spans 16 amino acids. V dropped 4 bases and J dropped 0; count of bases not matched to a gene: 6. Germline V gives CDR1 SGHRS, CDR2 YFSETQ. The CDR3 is CASSPGLAGSTDTQYF. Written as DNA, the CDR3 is TGCGCCAGCAGCCCCGGTCTAGCGGGGAGCACAGATACGCAGTATTTT.

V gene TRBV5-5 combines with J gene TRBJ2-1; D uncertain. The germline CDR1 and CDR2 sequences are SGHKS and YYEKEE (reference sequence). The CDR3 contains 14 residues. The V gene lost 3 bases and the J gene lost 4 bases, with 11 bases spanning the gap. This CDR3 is CASSSEIRYNEQFF. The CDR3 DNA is TGTGCCAGCAGCTCGGAGATCCGTTACAATGAGCAGTTCTTC.

The CDR3 DNA is TGTGCCAGCAGCTCGGTCGGGACAGGGAGCACTGAAGCTTTCTTT. It translates to CASSSVGTGSTEAFF. This chain connects TRBV7-9 to TRBJ1-1, with 9 bases fitting TRBD1. V shed 4 bases, J shed 4 bases, and the junction held 7 bases outside the gene matches. CDR3 length equals 15 residues. CDR1 is SEHNR, CDR2 FQNEAQ, per germline (reference sequence).

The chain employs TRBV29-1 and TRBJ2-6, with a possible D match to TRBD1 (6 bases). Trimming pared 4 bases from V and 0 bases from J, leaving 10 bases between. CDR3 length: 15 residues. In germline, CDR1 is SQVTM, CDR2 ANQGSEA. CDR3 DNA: TGCAGCGTTGGGTCGACAGGCTCTGGGGCCAACGTCCTGACTTTC. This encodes CSVGSTGSGANVLTF.

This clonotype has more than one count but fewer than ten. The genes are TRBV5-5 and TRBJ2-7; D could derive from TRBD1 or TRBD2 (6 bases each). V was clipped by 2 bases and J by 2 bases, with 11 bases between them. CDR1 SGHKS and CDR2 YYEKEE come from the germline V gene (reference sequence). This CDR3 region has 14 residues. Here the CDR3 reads CASSFWGDTYEQYF. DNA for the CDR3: TGTGCCAGCAGCTTTTGGGGGGACACCTACGAGCAGTACTTC. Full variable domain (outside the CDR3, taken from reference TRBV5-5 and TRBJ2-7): DAGVTQSPTHLIKTRGQQVTLRCSPISGHKSVSWYQQVLGQGPQFIFQYYEKEERGRGNFPDRFSARQFPNYSSELNVNALLLGDSALYLCASSFWGDTYEQYFGPGTRLTVT.

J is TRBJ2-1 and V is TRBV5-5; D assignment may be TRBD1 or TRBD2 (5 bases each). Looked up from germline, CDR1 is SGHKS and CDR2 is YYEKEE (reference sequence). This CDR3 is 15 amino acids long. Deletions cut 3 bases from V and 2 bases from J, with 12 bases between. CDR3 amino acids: CASSSSGDAYNEQFF. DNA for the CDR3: TGTGCCAGCAGCTCTTCCGGGGACGCCTACAATGAGCAGTTCTTC.

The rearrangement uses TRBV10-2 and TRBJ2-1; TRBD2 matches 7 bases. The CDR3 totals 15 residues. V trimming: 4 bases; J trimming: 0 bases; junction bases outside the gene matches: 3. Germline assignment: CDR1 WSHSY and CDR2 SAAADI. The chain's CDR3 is CASSAGGLSYNEQFF. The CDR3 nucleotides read TGCGCCAGCAGTGCGGGGGGACTCTCCTACAATGAGCAGTTCTTC.

The CDR3 DNA reads TGTGCCAGCAGGACACGAGGCCGCGCTAATGAAAAACTGTTTTTT. As protein: CASRTRGRANEKLFF. The gene calls are TRBV6-1 and TRBJ1-4; D gene unclear. V lost 6 bases and J lost 3, with 14 bases in between. Looked up from germline, CDR1 is MNHNS and CDR2 is SASEGT. The CDR3 extends over 15 amino acids.

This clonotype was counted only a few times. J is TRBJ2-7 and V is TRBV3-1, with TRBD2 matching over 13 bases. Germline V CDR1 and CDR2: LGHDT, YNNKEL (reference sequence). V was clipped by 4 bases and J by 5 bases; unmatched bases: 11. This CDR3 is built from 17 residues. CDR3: CASSRTTGLAGVDEQYF. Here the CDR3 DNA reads TGTGCCAGCAGCCGAACAACTGGACTAGCGGGAGTGGACGAGCAGTACTTC.

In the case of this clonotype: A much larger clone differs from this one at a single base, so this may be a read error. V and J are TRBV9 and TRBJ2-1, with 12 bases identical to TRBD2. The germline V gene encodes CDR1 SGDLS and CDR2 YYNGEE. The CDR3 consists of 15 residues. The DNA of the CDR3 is TGTCCCAGCAGCCGGACTAGCGGGACATACAATGAGCAGTTCTTC. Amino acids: CPSSRTSGTYNEQFF.